Here is one T cell receptor beta chain with its context. Its antigen is still unknown. This entry is derived from a study of a mutant IDH1 vaccine in newly diagnosed glioma. Study in general: First vaccine doses came 4-6 weeks after radiotherapy alone, or with temozolomide cycles.

Germline loops: CDR1 LGHNT, CDR2 FRNRAP. This CDR3 has 18 amino acids. Trimming cost V 0 bases and J 1 base; bases outside gene matches: 6. Overall study results and limits: Shifts in the top peripheral T cell clonotypes seemed unrelated to pseudoprogression. In 90% to 95% of patients, immune responses induced by the vaccine occurred.

TCRdb's copy holds only in-frame clones and misses some; the assay was immunoSEQ multiplex PCR. The table records about 32,000 clones, roughly 80% of them present only once. The time point is: week 35, safety follow-up. The vaccine gave 300 ug of a 20-mer mutant IDH1 peptide subcutaneously per dose. V is TRBV12-5 and J is TRBJ2-5, with 12 bases matching TRBD2. This TCR derives from a woman aged 40-49 years with glioma. The sample here was PBMCs, taken from a glioma patient whose treatment included an IDH1 peptide vaccine. The CDR3 here is CASGLVGLAGRSQETQYF. The DNA for the CDR3 is TGTGCTAGTGGTTTGGTCGGACTAGCGGGGCGTTCCCAAGAGACCCAGTACTTC. Full variable domain (rest looked up from reference TRBV12-5 and TRBJ2-5): DARVTQTPRHKVTEMGQEVTMRCQPILGHNTVFWYRQTMMQGLELLAYFRNRAPLDDSGMPKDRFSAEMPDATLATLKIQPSEPRDSAVYFCASGLVGLAGRSQETQYFGPGTRLLVL.